What follows are 22 T cell receptor beta chains derived from one specimen sequenced in a study of blood T cell repertoires in COVID-19. Repertoires were generated with immunoSEQ multiplex PCR, while TCRdb's copy carries only in-frame clones and drops some. The sample lists about 98,000 clones, roughly 82% occurring once. Material for sequencing was peripheral blood. These receptors all stem from a man in his 70s with active or convalescent COVID-19.

CDR3: CASTQGQSNTEAFF. CDR3 DNA sequence: TGTGCCAGCACCCAGGGACAATCGAATACTGAAGCTTTCTTT. This chain links TRBV5-4 with TRBJ1-1; D may be TRBD1 (6 bases). Germline V gene sequence: CDR1 SGHNT, CDR2 YYREEE (reference sequence). The ends were cut back, 6 bases at V and 5 bases at J, with 17 bases in the middle. The CDR3 is 14 residues long.

The V and J genes are TRBV18 and TRBJ1-5; D is possibly TRBD1 (6 bases). Germline V gene data show CDR1 as KGHSH and CDR2 as LQKENI. Deletions cut 6 bases from V and 4 bases from J, with 10 bases between. This CDR3 has 13 amino acids. CDR3: CASSTGRNQPQHF. CDR3 DNA sequence: TGTGCCAGCTCTACAGGGAGAAATCAGCCCCAGCATTTT.

The J gene is TRBJ1-4, the V gene TRBV10-2, with 9 bases aligning to TRBD1. The CDR3 spans 18 residues. The germline gives CDR1 WSHSY, CDR2 SAAADI. The junction had 12 bases not matched to a gene; V was cut back by 3 bases and J by 4 bases. CDR3 in amino acids: CASSDAQGAISLNEKLFF. The CDR3 region has the DNA TGCGCCAGCAGTGATGCACAGGGGGCGATAAGTCTTAATGAAAAACTGTTTTTT.

This chain joins TRBV5-6 and TRBJ2-1; 7 bases agree with TRBD1. Germline values: CDR1 SGHDT, CDR2 YYEEEE. The CDR3 spans 16 residues. V lost 4 bases and J lost 0; bases outside the gene matches: 7. Here the CDR3 reads CASSETGRSSYNEQFF. The CDR3 DNA is TGTGCCAGCAGCGAGACAGGGCGCAGCTCCTACAATGAGCAGTTCTTC.

This chain links TRBV7-2 with TRBJ1-4; 7 bases agree with TRBD1. The CDR3 has 15 residues. With V trimmed by 4 bases and J by 4 bases, 6 bases remained unmatched. CDR1 is SGHTA, CDR2 FQGNSA, per germline. The CDR3 protein is CASSSSTGVNEKLFF. CDR3 DNA: TGTGCCAGCAGCTCGAGTACAGGGGTTAATGAAAAACTGTTTTTT.

V gene TRBV6-5 combines with J gene TRBJ2-7; 7 bases line up with TRBD1. CDR3 length: 14 amino acids. V lost 6 bases and J lost 3; bases outside the gene matches: 8. Per germline, CDR1 MNHEY and CDR2 SVGAGI. DNA for the CDR3: TGTGCCAGCAGCCACACAGGGGTTGGCTACGAGCAGTACTTC. Protein product: CASSHTGVGYEQYF.

The rearrangement uses TRBV11-3 and TRBJ1-6; D is uncertain. V shed 0 bases and J shed 7 bases, with 7 bases lying between them. Per germline, CDR1 SGHNT and CDR2 YENEEA. The CDR3 has 14 residues. Here the CDR3 DNA reads TGTGCCAGCAGCTTAGACAGAGGAAATTCACCCCTCCACTTT. Translated, it gives CASSLDRGNSPLHF.

The rearrangement joins TRBV7-8 to TRBJ1-3, with a possible D match to TRBD1 (5 bases). Deletions cut 3 bases from V and 0 bases from J, with 6 bases between. CDR3 size: 14 residues. The V gene's germline CDR1 is SGHVS and CDR2 FQNEAQ. As DNA, the CDR3 is TGTGCCAGCAGCTTCCAGGGCTCTGGAAACACCATATATTTT. This sequence encodes CASSFQGSGNTIYF.

This chain connects TRBV7-2 to TRBJ2-2, with D maybe TRBD1 (5 bases). There are 16 residues in the CDR3. Germline CDR1 reads SGHTA; CDR2 reads FQGNSA. V lost 2 bases to trimming and J lost 3 bases, with 13 bases between them. The chain's CDR3 is CASSLRAGSDTGELFF. As DNA, the CDR3 is TGTGCCAGCAGCTTACGAGCAGGGTCGGACACCGGGGAGCTGTTTTTT.

The V call is TRBV15, the J call TRBJ2-3; D possibly corresponds to TRBD1 (6 bases). The CDR3 is 16 amino acids. V was clipped by 2 bases and J by 1 base, with 13 bases between them. CDR1 and CDR2 (germline): LNHNV, YYDKDF (reference sequence). This chain's CDR3 is CATSRIKDSRTDTQYF. In nucleotides, the CDR3 is TGTGCCACCAGCAGAATAAAGGACAGTCGCACAGATACGCAGTATTTT.

The chain combines TRBV29-1 with TRBJ2-2; 8 nucleotides align to TRBD1. Losses at the gene ends were 7 bases for V and 4 bases for J; bases not matched to a gene: 5. This CDR3 spans 13 amino acids. The V gene's germline CDR1 is SQVTM and CDR2 ANQGSEA. The CDR3: CSGSGGGTGELFF. CDR3 DNA: TGCAGCGGCTCAGGGGGCGGCACCGGGGAGCTGTTTTTT.

The chain couples TRBV10-3 to TRBJ2-5; no clear D gene. The CDR3 extends over 9 amino acids. V lost 7 bases and J 6 bases, leaving 3 bases between the germline ends. Germline CDR1 is ENHRY and CDR2 is SYGVKD. The CDR3: CAIKQTQYF. The CDR3, as DNA: TGTGCCATCAAGCAGACCCAGTACTTC.

The rearrangement links TRBV11-2 to TRBJ1-2; no clear D gene. Deletions cut 5 bases from V and 3 bases from J, with 22 bases between. Per the germline V gene, CDR1 is SGHAT and CDR2 is FQNNGV. The CDR3 is 17 residues long. CDR3 in DNA: TGTGCCAGCAGCCCCAATTACAGCCGCCGGGGATACTATGGCTACACCTTC. This gives the protein CASSPNYSRRGYYGYTF. The whole variable domain, remainder taken from reference TRBV11-2 and TRBJ1-2, is EAGVAQSPRYKIIEKRQSVAFWCNPISGHATLYWYQQILGQGPKLLIQFQNNGVVDDSQLPKDRFSAERLKGVDSTLKIQPAKLEDSAVYLCASSPNYSRRGYYGYTFGSGTRLTVV.

The chain links TRBV6-5 to TRBJ2-2; 10 bases are shared with TRBD2. Germline V gene sequence: CDR1 MNHEY, CDR2 SVGAGI. The CDR3 is made up of 15 amino acids. Trimming cost V 8 bases and J 6 bases; bases outside gene matches: 9. CDR3 sequence reads: CASLPSGGSAGELFF. The CDR3 bases are TGTGCCAGCCTTCCTAGCGGGGGTAGTGCCGGGGAGCTGTTTTTT.

V gene TRBV7-8 combines with J gene TRBJ2-7; 12 positions agree with TRBD1. The CDR3 covers 18 residues. V shed 5 bases, J shed 1 base, and the junction held 12 bases outside the gene matches. The germline CDR1 and CDR2 sequences are SGHVS and FQNEAQ. The CDR3 bases are TGTGCCAGCAGCCTAACCCGGGACAGGGGGCTAGTATCCTACGAGCAGTACTTC. Translating it yields CASSLTRDRGLVSYEQYF.

In its sample, this clone was seen once. This chain uses TRBV12-3 or TRBV12-4 with TRBJ1-2; no clear D. V was shortened by 5 bases and J by 5 bases, with 12 bases between the two germline ends. The CDR3 is 13 amino acids. The DNA for the CDR3 is TGTGCCAGCAGTCCCGGGTCTATTTATGGCTACACCTTC. Amino acids: CASSPGSIYGYTF.

The V gene is TRBV6-5, the J gene TRBJ1-2; D gene unclear. The V gene's germline CDR1 is MNHEY and CDR2 SVGAGI. This CDR3 region has 11 residues. Trimming stripped 10 bases from V and 4 bases from J, with 10 bases between. CDR3 bases: TGTGCCACCGGGGAAGGCTATGGCTACACCTTC. Amino acid sequence: CATGEGYGYTF.

CDR3 loop: CAISETPRGRSPLHF. CDR3 sequence (DNA): TGTGCCATCAGTGAGACCCCCAGGGGGCGGTCACCCCTCCACTTT. The chain has TRBV10-3 and TRBJ1-6, with 8 nucleotides matching TRBD1. CDR3 length: 15 amino acids. J lost 10 bases, V lost 2 bases, and 7 bases had no gene match. Looked up from germline, CDR1 is ENHRY and CDR2 is SYGVKD.

The chain recombines TRBV29-1 with TRBJ2-3, with a weak D call TRBD1 (5 bases). CDR3 size: 13 residues. V lost 4 bases and J lost 2, with 10 bases in between. The germline V gene encodes CDR1 SQVTM and CDR2 ANQGSEA. This CDR3 is CSVVGAFTDTQYF. The CDR3 nucleotides are TGCAGCGTTGTAGGGGCCTTCACAGATACGCAGTATTTT.

J is TRBJ1-1 and V is TRBV5-1; TRBD1 matches 9 bases. This CDR3 spans 14 amino acids. J lost 3 bases, V lost 6 bases, and 6 bases had no gene match. The germline CDR1 and CDR2 sequences are SGHRS and YFSETQ. The CDR3 loop is CASKGTGSYTEAFF. DNA for the CDR3: TGCGCCAGCAAGGGGACAGGGTCTTACACTGAAGCTTTCTTT.

The chain couples TRBV6-5 to TRBJ2-3, with D possibly being TRBD1 (6 bases). Germline CDR1 reads MNHEY; CDR2 reads SVGAGI. The CDR3 sequence is 15 residues long. V dropped 2 bases and J dropped 3 bases, with 12 bases sitting between them. CDR3 nucleotide sequence: TGTGCCAGCAGTTACGGGCAGGGGCGGACAGATACGCAGTATTTT. Protein sequence: CASSYGQGRTDTQYF.

The chain carries TRBV21-1 and TRBJ1-3; the table's D call of TRBD1 was not tested on the DNA. TRBV21-1 is a recognized pseudogene. This CDR3 spans 15 amino acids. This CDR3 is CASSKGGRDGNTIYF. The CDR3 nucleotides read TGTGCCAGCAGCAAAGGGGGCAGGGATGGAAACACCATATATTTT.